Listed here are 22 T cell receptor beta chains from one sample, sequenced in a study of cytomegalovirus exposure and HLA in healthy donors. A multiplex PCR was run with 60 Vbeta primers and 13 Jbeta primers. Only in-frame clones appear in the TCRdb table, and some are missing; sequencing was by immunoSEQ multiplex PCR. Of about 140,000 clones listed, over 65% are singletons. The sample taken for sequencing was PBMCs. The receptor source for this set is a woman aged 25-40 years in good health and CMV-seronegative.

This chain connects TRBV9 to TRBJ2-1; a weak D match, TRBD2 (6 bases). The CDR3 spans 15 residues. Trimming cost V 3 bases and J 2 bases, with 12 bases left between them. Germline V gives CDR1 SGDLS, CDR2 YYNGEE. CDR3 residues: CASSGSRLAYNEQFF. The DNA of the CDR3 is TGTGCCAGCAGCGGAAGCCGACTAGCCTACAATGAGCAGTTCTTC.

This clone was observed a single time. The CDR3 DNA reads TGTGCCAGCAGGGGACAGGGGGCGGCTTTCTTT. Amino acid sequence: CASRGQGAAFF. The rearrangement links TRBV28 to TRBJ1-1; TRBD1 agrees at 12 bases. The germline gives CDR1 MDHEN, CDR2 SYDVKM. The CDR3 totals 11 residues. V dropped 6 bases and J dropped 11; count of bases not matched to a gene: 1. The full variable domain, in which reference TRBV28 and TRBJ1-1 provide the parts outside the CDR3, is DVKVTQSSRYLVKRTGEKVFLECVQDMDHENMFWYRQDPGLGLRLIYFSYDVKMKEKGDIPEGYSVSREKKERFSLILESASTNQTSMYLCASRGQGAAFFGQGTRLTVV.

The J gene is TRBJ2-1, the V gene TRBV28, with TRBD2 matching 10 bases. The CDR3 is 17 residues long. V gave up 5 bases and J gave up 3 bases; unmatched junction bases: 10. From germline, CDR1 is MDHEN and CDR2 SYDVKM. The CDR3 DNA reads as TGTGCCAGCAGTCCGACTTTAGCGGGAGGTCTCTACAATGAGCAGTTCTTC. Its protein is CASSPTLAGGLYNEQFF.

This sequence joins TRBV7-8 and TRBJ2-1; D might be TRBD1 (5 bases). In germline, CDR1 is SGHVS, CDR2 FQNEAQ. This CDR3 has 16 residues. V dropped 4 bases and J dropped 8 bases, with 21 bases sitting between them. CDR3 bases: TGTGCCAGCAGCTCCCGTGGGCAGGGTGGATCCGATGAGCAGTTCTTC. Its translation is CASSSRGQGGSDEQFF.

V gene TRBV21-1 combines with J gene TRBJ2-7; TRBD2 is the table's D call and was not checked against the DNA. TRBV21-1 is labeled a pseudogene. The CDR3 is made up of 15 amino acids. The CDR3 DNA is TGTGCCAGCAGCTCCCAAGCGGCCCGCTCCTACGAGCAGTACTTC. This sequence encodes CASSSQAARSYEQYF.

CDR3 bases: TGTGCCAGCAGTCTCCGTGGGGGCTTCTCTCGCGAGCAGTACTTC. Its protein is CASSLRGGFSREQYF. This chain uses TRBV28 with TRBJ2-7, with D perhaps TRBD1 (6 bases). V lost 5 bases, J lost 6 bases, and 20 bases lay in between. The CDR3 length is 15 residues. Per the germline V gene, CDR1 is MDHEN and CDR2 is SYDVKM.

This clone was counted a single time. The chain links TRBV6-5 to TRBJ1-4, with a weak D call TRBD1 (6 bases). Deletions cut 6 bases from V and 2 bases from J, with 10 bases between. Per germline, CDR1 MNHEY and CDR2 SVGAGI. The CDR3 has 14 amino acids. The chain's CDR3 is CASRRQGTNEKLFF. Written as DNA, the CDR3 is TGTGCCAGCAGGCGTCAGGGGACTAATGAAAAACTGTTTTTT.

Notes on this clone: The CDR3 does not end in the conserved phenylalanine or tryptophan, so this is likely a read error. The chain carries TRBV7-2 and TRBJ1-1, with 8 bases fitting TRBD1. The ends lost 5 bases at V and 1 base at J; junction bases unmatched: 3. The V gene's germline CDR1 is SGHTA and CDR2 FQGNSA. The CDR3 is 14 residues long. This CDR3 is CASSLDRGNTEAFL. CDR3 nucleotide sequence: TGTGCCAGCAGCCTAGACAGGGGGAACACTGAAGCTTTCCTT.

The rearrangement links TRBV11-2 to TRBJ2-1; 11 bases match TRBD2. V was clipped by 0 bases and J by 9 bases; unmatched bases: 4. The CDR3 has 15 amino acids. The germline V gene encodes CDR1 SGHAT and CDR2 FQNNGV. CDR3 loop: CASSLELAGVGEQFF. The CDR3 region has the DNA TGTGCCAGCAGCTTAGAACTAGCGGGAGTAGGTGAGCAGTTCTTC.

The V and J genes are TRBV7-9 and TRBJ1-1, with D uncertain. CDR3 length: 15 residues. Trimming pared 5 bases from V and 2 bases from J, leaving 15 bases between. CDR1 and CDR2 from the germline V gene are SEHNR and FQNEAQ (reference sequence). The CDR3 sequence is CASSLERGANTEAFF. The DNA of the CDR3 is TGTGCCAGCAGCCTTGAACGCGGAGCAAACACTGAAGCTTTCTTT.

The chain has TRBV7-3 and TRBJ2-5; 11 bases are shared with TRBD2. J gave up 4 bases and V 1 base, and 2 bases lay outside the gene matches. CDR3 length: 15 residues. In germline, CDR1 is SGHTA, CDR2 FQGTGA. The DNA of the CDR3 is TGTGCCAGCAGCTTAATGGGGACTAGCGGAGAGACCCAGTACTTC. Translating gives CASSLMGTSGETQYF.

The CDR3, as DNA: TGCGCCAGCAGCCGGGACAGGGAAACCTACGAGCAGTACTTC. It yields the protein CASSRDRETYEQYF. This chain links TRBV5-1 with TRBJ2-7; 9 positions match TRBD1. The germline V gene encodes CDR1 SGHRS and CDR2 YFSETQ. Trimming removed 4 bases from V and 2 bases from J; junction bases left unmatched: 4. The CDR3 is 14 amino acids.

The chain carries TRBV4-2 and TRBJ1-2; D possibly corresponds to TRBD1 (5 bases). The germline V gene has CDR1 LGHNA and CDR2 YNFKEQ. V was clipped by 3 bases and J by 4 bases, with 12 bases between them. This CDR3 contains 14 residues. CDR3 in amino acids: CASSQPTERYGYTF. CDR3 nucleotides: TGTGCCAGCAGCCAGCCGACAGAACGCTATGGCTACACCTTC.

The rearrangement links TRBV2 to TRBJ1-5; tentatively, D is TRBD1 (6 bases). The germline CDR1 and CDR2 sequences are SNHLY and FYNNEI. The CDR3 runs to 15 residues. Trimming shortened V by 6 bases and J by 0 bases, and 12 bases separated the two germline ends. The CDR3 sequence: CASSGTGISNQPQHF. CDR3 nucleotide sequence: TGTGCCAGCAGCGGCACAGGGATTAGCAATCAGCCCCAGCATTTT.

The sample holds a few counts of this clone. The chain is built from TRBV5-1 and TRBJ1-4; TRBD1 agrees at 9 bases. This CDR3 contains 17 residues. J lost 0 bases, V lost 5 bases, and 8 bases had no gene match. CDR1 SGHRS and CDR2 YFSETQ come from the germline V gene. The CDR3 coding sequence is TGCGCCAGCAGTTTAGGACAGGGGAGTGCAACTAATGAAAAACTGTTTTTT. The encoded protein is CASSLGQGSATNEKLFF.

V gene TRBV6-5 combines with J gene TRBJ2-1; 10 nucleotides align to TRBD2. The CDR3 spans 16 residues. The V gene's germline CDR1 is MNHEY and CDR2 SVGAGI. Losses at the gene ends were 0 bases for V and 7 bases for J; bases not matched to a gene: 6. The CDR3 loop is CASSYSSGLAVNEQFF. As DNA, the CDR3 is TGTGCCAGCAGTTACTCGAGTGGACTAGCGGTGAATGAGCAGTTCTTC.

This clone was recorded once. The chain links TRBV27 to TRBJ1-5; D remains ambiguous. Looked up from germline, CDR1 is MNHEY and CDR2 is SMNVEV (reference sequence). This CDR3 is built from 13 residues. Deletions cut 2 bases from V and 5 bases from J, with 7 bases between. The CDR3 sequence is CASSLGSYQPQHF. CDR3 coding DNA: TGTGCCAGCAGTTTAGGCAGTTATCAGCCCCAGCATTTT.

Remarks on this clone: One junction end does not reproduce the germline sequence, and a read error may be involved. The genes are TRBV7-9 and TRBJ2-5, with no clear D. In germline, CDR1 is SEHNR, CDR2 FQNEAQ (reference sequence). The length of the CDR3 is 13 residues. CDR3 loop: CSSSLVSQETQYF. DNA for the CDR3: TGTTCCAGCAGCTTAGTTTCACAAGAGACCCAGTACTTC.

The rearrangement uses TRBV5-6 and TRBJ1-6; 10 nucleotides align to TRBD1. Germline lookup yields CDR1 SGHDT and CDR2 YYEEEE. The CDR3 has 17 amino acids. V trimming: 1 base; J trimming: 10 bases; junction bases outside the gene matches: 11. The CDR3 DNA reads as TGTGCCAGCAGCTTGCCCCCCGGTGGGACAGGGGTGTCACCCCTCCACTTT. It translates to CASSLPPGGTGVSPLHF.

The V call is TRBV18, the J call TRBJ2-7; TRBD1 aligns across 8 bases. The germline gives CDR1 KGHSH, CDR2 LQKENI. Trimming took 3 bases from V and 4 from J; bases not matched to a gene: 8. The CDR3 has 15 residues. CDR3 coding DNA: TGTGCCAGCTCACCGAGTGGGGACAGGCAGTACGAGCAGTACTTC. Translation: CASSPSGDRQYEQYF.

In its sample, this clone was seen a few times. The V gene is TRBV11-1, the J gene TRBJ2-7; TRBD1 is a possible D gene (6 bases). The V end was cut by 5 bases, the J end by 6 bases, with 17 bases between. Germline values: CDR1 SGHAT, CDR2 FQDESV (reference sequence). CDR3 size: 14 residues. This CDR3 reads CASSPQTGKGEQYF. The CDR3 DNA reads as TGTGCCAGCAGCCCCCAAACAGGGAAGGGCGAGCAGTACTTC.

Comments on this clone: Other DNA sequences within the sample encode an identical CDR3. The rearrangement joins TRBV28 to TRBJ1-5, with 11 positions matching TRBD1. Germline trimming cut 3 bases from V and 4 bases from J; bases unmatched to any gene: 2. The length of the CDR3 is 15 residues. CDR1 and CDR2 (germline): MDHEN, SYDVKM. CDR3 in DNA: TGTGCCAGCAGTTTCGGGACAGGGGGGAATCAGCCCCAGCATTTT. Amino acid sequence: CASSFGTGGNQPQHF.